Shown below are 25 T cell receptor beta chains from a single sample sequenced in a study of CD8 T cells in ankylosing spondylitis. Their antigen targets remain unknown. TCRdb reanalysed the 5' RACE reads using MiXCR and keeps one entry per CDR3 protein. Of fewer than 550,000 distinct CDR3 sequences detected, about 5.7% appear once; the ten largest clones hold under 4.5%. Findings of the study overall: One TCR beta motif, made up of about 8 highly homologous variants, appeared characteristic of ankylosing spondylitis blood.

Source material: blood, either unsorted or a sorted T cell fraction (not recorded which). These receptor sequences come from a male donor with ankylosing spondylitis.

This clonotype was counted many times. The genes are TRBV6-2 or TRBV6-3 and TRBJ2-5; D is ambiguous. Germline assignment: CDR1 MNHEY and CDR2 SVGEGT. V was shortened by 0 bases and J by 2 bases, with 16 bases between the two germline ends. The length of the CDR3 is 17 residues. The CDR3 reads CASSYSRGSRTQETQYF. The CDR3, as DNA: TGTGCCAGCAGTTACTCGAGAGGCAGTCGAACACAAGAGACCCAGTACTTC.

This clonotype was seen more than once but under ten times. CDR3 region: CSASPSGGSSYNEQFF. CDR3 DNA: TGCAGTGCTAGTCCTAGCGGGGGGAGCTCCTACAATGAGCAGTTCTTC. The chain uses TRBV20-1 and TRBJ2-1, with 11 nucleotides matching TRBD2. With 3 bases clipped from V and 0 bases from J, the junction kept 4 bases outside the gene matches. The CDR3 length is 16 residues. Germline V gives CDR1 DFQATT, CDR2 SNEGSKA (reference sequence).

Written as DNA, the CDR3 is TGTGCCAGCAGTTACTCGAAAAACAAAGAGACCCAGTACTTC. This codes for CASSYSKNKETQYF. The rearrangement uses TRBV6-5 and TRBJ2-5, with no clear D. CDR3 length equals 14 residues. V was pared by 0 bases and J by 3 bases, with 8 bases between. Germline-derived CDR1 and CDR2 are MNHEY and SVGAGI.

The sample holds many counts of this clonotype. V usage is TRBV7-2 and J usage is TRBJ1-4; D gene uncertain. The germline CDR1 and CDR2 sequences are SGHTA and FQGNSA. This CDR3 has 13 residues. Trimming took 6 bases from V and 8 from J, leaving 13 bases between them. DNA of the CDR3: TGTGCCAGCAGTAGCCCCTATGGGGAAAAACTGTTTTTT. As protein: CASSSPYGEKLFF.

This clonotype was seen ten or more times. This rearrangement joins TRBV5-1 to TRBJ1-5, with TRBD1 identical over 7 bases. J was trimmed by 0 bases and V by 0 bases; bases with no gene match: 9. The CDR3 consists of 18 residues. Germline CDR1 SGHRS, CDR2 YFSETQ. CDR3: CASSLDVRGANSNQPQHF. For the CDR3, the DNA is TGCGCCAGCAGCTTGGATGTCAGGGGGGCGAATAGCAATCAGCCCCAGCATTTT.

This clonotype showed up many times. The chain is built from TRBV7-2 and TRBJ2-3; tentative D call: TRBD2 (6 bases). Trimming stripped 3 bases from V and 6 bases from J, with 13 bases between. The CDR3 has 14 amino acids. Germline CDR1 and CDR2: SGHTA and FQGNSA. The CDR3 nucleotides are TGTGCCAGCAGCTTTTGGAGGGAGACGGATACGCAGTATTTT. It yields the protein CASSFWRETDTQYF.

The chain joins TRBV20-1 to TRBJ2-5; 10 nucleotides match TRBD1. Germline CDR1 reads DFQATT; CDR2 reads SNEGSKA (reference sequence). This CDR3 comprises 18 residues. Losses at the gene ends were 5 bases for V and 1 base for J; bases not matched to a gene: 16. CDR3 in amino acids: CSALTTPGQGLPQETQYF. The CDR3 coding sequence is TGCAGTGCTCTTACAACTCCGGGACAGGGGTTACCCCAAGAGACCCAGTACTTC.

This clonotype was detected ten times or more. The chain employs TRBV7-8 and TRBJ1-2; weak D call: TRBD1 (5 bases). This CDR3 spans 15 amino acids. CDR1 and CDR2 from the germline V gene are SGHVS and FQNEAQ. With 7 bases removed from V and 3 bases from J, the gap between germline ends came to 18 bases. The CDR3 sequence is CASNPGGTGHYGYTF. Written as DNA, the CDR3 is TGTGCCAGCAACCCGGGAGGGACGGGTCACTATGGCTACACCTTC.

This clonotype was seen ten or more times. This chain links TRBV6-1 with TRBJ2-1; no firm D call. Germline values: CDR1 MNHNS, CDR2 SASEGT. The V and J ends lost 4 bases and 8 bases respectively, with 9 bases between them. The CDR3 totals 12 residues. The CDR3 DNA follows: TGTGCCAGCAGTGTGGCATTGGATGAGCAGTTCTTC. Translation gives CASSVALDEQFF.

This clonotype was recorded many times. CDR3 sequence: CASSQVYSPYGYTF. CDR3 DNA: TGCGCCAGCAGCCAAGTGTACAGTCCCTATGGCTACACCTTC. The J gene is TRBJ1-2, the V gene TRBV4-3; D gene unclear. V dropped 1 base and J dropped 4 bases, with 10 bases sitting between them. The CDR3 has 14 residues. Germline loops: CDR1 LGHNA, CDR2 YSLEER.

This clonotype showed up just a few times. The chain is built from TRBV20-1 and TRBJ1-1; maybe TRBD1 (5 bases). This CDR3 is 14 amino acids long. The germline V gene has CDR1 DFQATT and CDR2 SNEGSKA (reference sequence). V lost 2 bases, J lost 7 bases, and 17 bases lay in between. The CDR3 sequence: CSARPLTADDEAFF. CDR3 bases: TGCAGTGCTAGACCTCTGACAGCCGACGATGAAGCTTTCTTT.

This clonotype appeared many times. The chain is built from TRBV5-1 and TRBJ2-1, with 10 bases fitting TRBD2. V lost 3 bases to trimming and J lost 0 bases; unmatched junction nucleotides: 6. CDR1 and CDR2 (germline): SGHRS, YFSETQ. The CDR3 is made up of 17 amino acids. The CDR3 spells CASSSGLAESSYNEQFF. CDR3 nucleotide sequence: TGCGCCAGCAGCTCTGGACTAGCGGAAAGCTCCTACAATGAGCAGTTCTTC.

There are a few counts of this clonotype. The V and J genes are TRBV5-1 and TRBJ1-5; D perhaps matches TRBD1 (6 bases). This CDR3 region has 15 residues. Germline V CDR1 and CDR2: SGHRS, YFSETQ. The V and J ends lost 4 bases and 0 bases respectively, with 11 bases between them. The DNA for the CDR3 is TGCGCCAGCAGCCCAGGGGCGAATAGCAATCAGCCCCAGCATTTT. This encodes CASSPGANSNQPQHF.

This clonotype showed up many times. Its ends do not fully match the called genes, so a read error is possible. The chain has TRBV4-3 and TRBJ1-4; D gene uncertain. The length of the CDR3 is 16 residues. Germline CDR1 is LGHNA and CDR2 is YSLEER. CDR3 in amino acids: CASSQYTQVLNENLFF. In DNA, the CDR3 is TGCGCCAGCAGCCAATACACTCAGGTGCTTAATGAAAATCTGTTTTTT.

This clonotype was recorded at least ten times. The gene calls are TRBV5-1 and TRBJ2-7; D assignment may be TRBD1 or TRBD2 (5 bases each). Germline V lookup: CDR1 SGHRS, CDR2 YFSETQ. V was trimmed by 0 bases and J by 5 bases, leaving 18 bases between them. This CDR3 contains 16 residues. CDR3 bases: TGCGCCAGCAGCTTGGTTGGTGGGGGAATAACCGACGAGCAGTACTTC. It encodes CASSLVGGGITDEQYF. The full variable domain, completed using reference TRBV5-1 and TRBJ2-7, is KAGVTQTPRYLIKTRGQQVTLSCSPISGHRSVSWYQQTPGQGLQFLFEYFSETQRNKGNFPGRFSGRQFSNSRSEMNVSTLELGDSALYLCASSLVGGGITDEQYFGPGTRLTVT.

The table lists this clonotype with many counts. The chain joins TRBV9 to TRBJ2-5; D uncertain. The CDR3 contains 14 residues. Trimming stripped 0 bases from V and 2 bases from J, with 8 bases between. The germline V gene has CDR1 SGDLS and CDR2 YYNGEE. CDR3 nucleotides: TGTGCCAGCAGCGTAGATACAGATCAAGAGACCCAGTACTTC. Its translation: CASSVDTDQETQYF.

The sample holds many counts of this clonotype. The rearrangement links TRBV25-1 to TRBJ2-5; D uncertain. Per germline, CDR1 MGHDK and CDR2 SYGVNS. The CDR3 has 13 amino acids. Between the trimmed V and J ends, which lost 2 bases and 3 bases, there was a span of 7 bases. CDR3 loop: CASSEGVEETQYF. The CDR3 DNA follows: TGTGCCAGCAGTGAAGGGGTGGAAGAGACCCAGTACTTC.

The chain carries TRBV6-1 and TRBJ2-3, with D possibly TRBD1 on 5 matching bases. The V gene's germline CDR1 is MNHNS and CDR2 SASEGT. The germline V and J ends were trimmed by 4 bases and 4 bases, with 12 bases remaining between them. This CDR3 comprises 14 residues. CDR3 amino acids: CASSVGRVADTQYF. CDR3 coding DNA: TGTGCCAGCAGTGTCGGCAGGGTGGCAGATACGCAGTATTTT.

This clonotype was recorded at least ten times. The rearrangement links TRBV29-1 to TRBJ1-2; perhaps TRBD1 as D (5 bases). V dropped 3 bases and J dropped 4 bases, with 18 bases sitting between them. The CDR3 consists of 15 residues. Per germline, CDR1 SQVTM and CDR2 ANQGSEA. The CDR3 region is CSVDRGRVSGYGYTF. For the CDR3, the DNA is TGCAGCGTTGACCGGGGACGGGTGTCCGGCTATGGCTACACCTTC.

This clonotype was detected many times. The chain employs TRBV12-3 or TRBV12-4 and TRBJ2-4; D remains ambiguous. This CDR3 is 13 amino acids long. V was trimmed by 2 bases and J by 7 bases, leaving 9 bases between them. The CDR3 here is CASSLNSWNIQYF. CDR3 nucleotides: TGTGCCAGCAGTTTAAACAGTTGGAACATTCAGTACTTC.

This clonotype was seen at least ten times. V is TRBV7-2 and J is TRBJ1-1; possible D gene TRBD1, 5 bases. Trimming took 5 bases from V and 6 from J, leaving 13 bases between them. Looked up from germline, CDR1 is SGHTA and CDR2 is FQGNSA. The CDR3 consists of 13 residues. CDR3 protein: CASSNPGGSEAFF. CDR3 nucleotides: TGTGCCAGCAGCAACCCTGGGGGGTCTGAAGCTTTCTTT.

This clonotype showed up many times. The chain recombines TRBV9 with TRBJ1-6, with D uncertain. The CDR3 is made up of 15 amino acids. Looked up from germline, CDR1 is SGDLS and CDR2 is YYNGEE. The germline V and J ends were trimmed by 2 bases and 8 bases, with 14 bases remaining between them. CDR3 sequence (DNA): TGTGCCAGCAGCGTGGAGGGCAGTCAATATTCACCCCTCCACTTT. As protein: CASSVEGSQYSPLHF.

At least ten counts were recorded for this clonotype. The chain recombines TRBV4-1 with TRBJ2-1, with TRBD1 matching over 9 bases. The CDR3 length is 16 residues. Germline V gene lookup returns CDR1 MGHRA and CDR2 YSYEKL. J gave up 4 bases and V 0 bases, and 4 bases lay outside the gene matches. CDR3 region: CASSQDGTGIYNEQFF. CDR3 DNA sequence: TGCGCCAGCAGCCAAGATGGGACAGGGATTTACAATGAGCAGTTCTTC.

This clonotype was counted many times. The CDR3 DNA reads TGTGCCAGCTCACCAGTCATCGGCGGGGTCTCCTACGAGCAGTACTTC. This codes for CASSPVIGGVSYEQYF. The V call is TRBV18, the J call TRBJ2-7; a possible D gene is TRBD2 (6 bases). Germline V lookup: CDR1 KGHSH, CDR2 LQKENI. The CDR3 covers 16 residues. Trimming left V 2 bases short and J 0 bases short, with 14 bases between.

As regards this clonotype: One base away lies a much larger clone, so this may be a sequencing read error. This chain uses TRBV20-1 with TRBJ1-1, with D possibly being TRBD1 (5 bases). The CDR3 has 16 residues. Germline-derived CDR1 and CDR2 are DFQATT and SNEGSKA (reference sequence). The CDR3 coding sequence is TGCTGTGCCTCGGCAGTGCGGTGGGGCATGAACACTGAAGCTTTCTTT. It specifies CCASAVRWGMNTEAFF.